The next 4 T cell receptor beta chains were all read from a single sample in a study of T cell changes during pregnancy in multiple sclerosis. Method: immunoSEQ multiplex PCR; TCRdb's copy keeps in-frame clones and lacks some. The sample lists about 75,000 clones, around 92% seen once, with 0.7% to 0.9% in the top ten. The sample in question was peripheral blood, obtained in the first trimester of pregnancy. The source of these receptors is a female donor in good health, enrolled as a control in a pregnancy study.

This chain links TRBV19 with TRBJ1-1; D unclear. Germline values: CDR1 LNHDA, CDR2 SQIVND (reference sequence). This CDR3 comprises 17 residues. V lost 4 bases and J lost 5, with 23 bases in between. The CDR3 sequence: CASSTLHVAGRETEAFF. CDR3 DNA sequence: TGTGCCAGTAGTACTCTTCATGTGGCGGGGAGAGAAACTGAAGCTTTCTTT.

This chain joins TRBV30 and TRBJ1-2; D unresolved. Between the trimmed V and J ends, which lost 0 bases and 7 bases, there was a span of 9 bases. This CDR3 comprises 12 residues. Germline V gene lookup returns CDR1 GTSNPN and CDR2 SVGIG (reference sequence). Here the CDR3 DNA reads TGTGCCTGGAGTGTCGGAGGGCGTGGCTACACCTTC. Residues: CAWSVGGRGYTF.

The sample holds one count of this clone. V usage is TRBV6-5 and J usage is TRBJ2-5; no firm D call. The V gene lost 4 bases and the J gene lost 2 bases, with 14 bases spanning the gap. The CDR3 is 15 amino acids. Germline lookup yields CDR1 MNHEY and CDR2 SVGAGI. The CDR3 coding sequence is TGTGCCAGCAGTTTAGGAGCCCTAATACAAGAGACCCAGTACTTC. This codes for CASSLGALIQETQYF.

The rearrangement links TRBV7-8 to TRBJ1-2; possible D gene TRBD1, 5 bases. The ends were cut back, 5 bases at V and 1 base at J, with 14 bases in the middle. CDR1 and CDR2 (germline): SGHVS, FQNEAQ. CDR3 length: 15 residues. The CDR3 reads CASSHRGGDNYGYTF. The CDR3, as DNA: TGTGCCAGCAGCCACCGAGGAGGGGATAACTATGGCTACACCTTC. The whole variable domain, filled in from reference TRBV7-8 and TRBJ1-2, reads GAGVSQSPRYKVAKRGQDVALRCDPISGHVSLFWYQQALGQGPEFLTYFQNEAQLDKSGLPSDRFFAERPEGSVSTLKIQRTQQEDSAVYLCASSHRGGDNYGYTFGSGTRLTVV.